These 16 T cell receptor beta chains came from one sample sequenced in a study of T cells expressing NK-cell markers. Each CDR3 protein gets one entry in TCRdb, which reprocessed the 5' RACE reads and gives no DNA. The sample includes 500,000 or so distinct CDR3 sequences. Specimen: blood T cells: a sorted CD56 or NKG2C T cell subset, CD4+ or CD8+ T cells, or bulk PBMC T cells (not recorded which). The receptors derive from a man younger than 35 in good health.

The CDR3 sequence: CSMGTSSYNEQFF. The J gene is TRBJ2-1, the V gene TRBV29-1; the D call from TCRdb, TRBD2, cannot be confirmed without DNA. Germline loops: CDR1 SQVTM, CDR2 ANQGSEA. The CDR3 sequence is 13 residues long.

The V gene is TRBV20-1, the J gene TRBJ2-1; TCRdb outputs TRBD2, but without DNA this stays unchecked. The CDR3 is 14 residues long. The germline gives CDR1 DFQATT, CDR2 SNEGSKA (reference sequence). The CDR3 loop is CSAQTPGLYNEQFF.

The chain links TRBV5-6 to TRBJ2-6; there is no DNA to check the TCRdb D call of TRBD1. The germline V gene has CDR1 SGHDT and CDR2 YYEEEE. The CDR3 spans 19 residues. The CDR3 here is CASSPDLTGTQSGANVLTF. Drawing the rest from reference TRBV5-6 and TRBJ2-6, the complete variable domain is DAGVTQSPTHLIKTRGQQVTLRCSPKSGHDTVSWYQQALGQGPQFIFQYYEEEERQRGNFPDRFSGHQFPNYSSELNVNALLLGDSALYLCASSPDLTGTQSGANVLTFGAGSRLTVL.

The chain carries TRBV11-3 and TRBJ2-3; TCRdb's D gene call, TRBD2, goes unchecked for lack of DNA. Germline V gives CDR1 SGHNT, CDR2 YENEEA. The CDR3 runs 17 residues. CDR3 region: CASSLDLAGSSTDTQYF.

The CDR3 sequence: CASRQGEYNEQFF. The chain links TRBV7-8 to TRBJ2-1; TCRdb proposes TRBD1, but this gene call is untestable without DNA. This CDR3 is 13 amino acids long. The germline gives CDR1 SGHVS, CDR2 FQNEAQ. The complete variable domain, with remaining parts taken from reference TRBV7-8 and TRBJ2-1, reads GAGVSQSPRYKVAKRGQDVALRCDPISGHVSLFWYQQALGQGPEFLTYFQNEAQLDKSGLPSDRFFAERPEGSVSTLKIQRTQQEDSAVYLCASRQGEYNEQFFGPGTRLTVL.

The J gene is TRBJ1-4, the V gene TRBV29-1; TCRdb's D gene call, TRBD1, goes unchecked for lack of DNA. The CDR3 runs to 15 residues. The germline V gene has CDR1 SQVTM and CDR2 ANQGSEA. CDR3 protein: CSVGWDEAPWEKLFF.

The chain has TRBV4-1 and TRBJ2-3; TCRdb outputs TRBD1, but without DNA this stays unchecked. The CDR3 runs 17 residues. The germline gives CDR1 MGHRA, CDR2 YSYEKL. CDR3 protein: CASSQVVPGLVKDTQYF.

The CDR3 here is CASSQTPPGATNTEAFF. The chain is built from TRBV6-5 and TRBJ1-1; TCRdb names TRBD1, which stays unverified in the absence of DNA. Germline CDR1 reads MNHEY; CDR2 reads SVGAGI. This CDR3 spans 17 amino acids.

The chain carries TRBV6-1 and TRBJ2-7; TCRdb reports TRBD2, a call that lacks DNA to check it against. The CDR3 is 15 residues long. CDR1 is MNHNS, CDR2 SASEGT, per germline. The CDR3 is CASSETSGYSYEQYF.

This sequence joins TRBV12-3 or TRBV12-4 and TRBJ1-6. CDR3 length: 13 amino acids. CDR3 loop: CASSFFQDSPLHF.

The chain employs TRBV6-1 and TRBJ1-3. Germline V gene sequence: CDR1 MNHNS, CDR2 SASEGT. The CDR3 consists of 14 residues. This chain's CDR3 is CASSDTYSGNTIYF.

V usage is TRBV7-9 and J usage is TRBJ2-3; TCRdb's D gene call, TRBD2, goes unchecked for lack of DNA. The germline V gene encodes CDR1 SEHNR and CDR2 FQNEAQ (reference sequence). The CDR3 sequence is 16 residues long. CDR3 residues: CASSPRGIDGTDTQYF.

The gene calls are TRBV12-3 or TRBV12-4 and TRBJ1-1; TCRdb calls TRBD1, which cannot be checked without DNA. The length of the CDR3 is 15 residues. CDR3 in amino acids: CASRPATGKNTEAFF.

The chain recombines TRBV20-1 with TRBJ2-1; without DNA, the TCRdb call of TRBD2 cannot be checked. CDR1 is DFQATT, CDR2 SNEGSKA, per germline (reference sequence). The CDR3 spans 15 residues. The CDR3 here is CSARGEPLPYNEQFF.

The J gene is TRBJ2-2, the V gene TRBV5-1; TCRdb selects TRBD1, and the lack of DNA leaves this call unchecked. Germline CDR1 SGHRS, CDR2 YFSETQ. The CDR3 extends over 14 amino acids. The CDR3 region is CASSPPPNTGELFF.

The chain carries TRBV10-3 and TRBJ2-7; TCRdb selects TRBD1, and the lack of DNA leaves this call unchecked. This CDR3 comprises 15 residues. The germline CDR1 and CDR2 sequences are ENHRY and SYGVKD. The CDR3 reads CAISAAGGLSYEQYF.